These 26 T cell receptor beta chains originate from one sample sequenced in a study of human T cells and chemical hapten exposure. TCRdb recomputed calls from the RACE reads with MiXCR, one row per CDR3 protein. The sample has 75,000 to 100,000 distinct CDR3 sequences, roughly 12% seen once; the top ten hold roughly 2.1%. Noted time point: patch test 1, 2 weeks after DPC sensitization. Treatment noted: therapeutic diphenylcyclopropenone sensitization with weekly scalp DPC. The sample in question was whole blood, obtained in connection with sensitization to the hapten diphenylcyclopropenone (DPC). All receptors come from a woman in her 40s with alopecia areata. Some clones in this sample may be carry-over from other donors' samples.

The chain is built from TRBV6-2 or TRBV6-3 and TRBJ2-7; 10 bases are a match to TRBD1. V trimming: 6 bases; J trimming: 4 bases; junction bases outside the gene matches: 12. The germline V gene has CDR1 MNHEY and CDR2 SVGEGT. The CDR3 contains 16 residues. The CDR3 sequence: CASSEAGPGQGYEQYF. CDR3 coding DNA: TGTGCCAGCAGCGAAGCCGGGCCGGGACAGGGGTACGAGCAGTACTTC.

This clonotype was observed many times. The V and J genes are TRBV6-2 or TRBV6-3 and TRBJ2-2; D uncertain. The CDR3 runs to 16 residues. V dropped 0 bases and J dropped 6 bases, with 14 bases sitting between them. The germline gives CDR1 MNHEY, CDR2 SVGEGT. CDR3 sequence reads: CASSYSNSPNPGELFF. For the CDR3, the DNA is TGTGCCAGCAGTTACTCGAATAGCCCCAACCCCGGGGAGCTGTTTTTT.

This clonotype was observed a handful of times. The chain joins TRBV5-6 to TRBJ2-3; D ambiguous. V lost 4 bases and J lost 1, with 10 bases in between. Germline V gene data show CDR1 as SGHDT and CDR2 as YYEEEE. The CDR3 is 14 amino acids. CDR3 amino acids: CASSLMLGTDTQYF. DNA for the CDR3: TGTGCCAGCAGCCTTATGCTGGGCACAGATACGCAGTATTTT.

The rearrangement links TRBV20-1 to TRBJ1-1; D not certain. Germline CDR1 and CDR2: DFQATT and SNEGSKA (reference sequence). CDR3 length: 12 residues. Trimming stripped 3 bases from V and 3 bases from J, with 8 bases between. The DNA for the CDR3 is TGCAGTGCTAGTGTCGGTGACACTGAAGCTTTCTTT. It codes for CSASVGDTEAFF.

This clonotype has a handful of counts. The chain carries TRBV24-1 and TRBJ2-1; 8 bases match TRBD2. Germline CDR1 is KGHDR and CDR2 is SFDVKD. Trimming at V came to 2 bases and at J to 9 bases, leaving 5 bases not matched to a gene. CDR3 size: 14 residues. The chain's CDR3 is CATSDWGTRPEQFF. CDR3 DNA: TGTGCCACCAGTGATTGGGGGACTAGGCCTGAGCAGTTCTTC.

CDR3 bases: TGTGCCAGCAAAGCTGGGCTAGCGTACTACGAGCAGTACTTC. Protein product: CASKAGLAYYEQYF. The genes are TRBV28 and TRBJ2-7; TRBD2 is a possible D gene (6 bases). The germline V and J ends were trimmed by 7 bases and 3 bases, with 16 bases remaining between them. Germline V lookup: CDR1 MDHEN, CDR2 SYDVKM. This CDR3 is 14 amino acids long.

This chain connects TRBV28 to TRBJ2-7; either TRBD1 or TRBD2 may supply D (7 bases each). There are 15 residues in the CDR3. From germline, CDR1 is MDHEN and CDR2 SYDVKM. Trimming cost V 3 bases and J 3 bases, with 15 bases left between them. CDR3 nucleotides: TGTGCCAGCAGTTTCCCCAGGGGGGGCCACTACGAGCAGTACTTC. Its protein is CASSFPRGGHYEQYF. Complete variable domain (other parts from reference TRBV28 and TRBJ2-7): DVKVTQSSRYLVKRTGEKVFLECVQDMDHENMFWYRQDPGLGLRLIYFSYDVKMKEKGDIPEGYSVSREKKERFSLILESASTNQTSMYLCASSFPRGGHYEQYFGPGTRLTVT.

Ten or more counts support this clonotype. The J gene is TRBJ2-6, the V gene TRBV9; maybe TRBD1 (6 bases). Trimming shortened V by 4 bases and J by 0 bases, and 14 bases separated the two germline ends. Germline V CDR1 and CDR2: SGDLS, YYNGEE. CDR3 size: 17 residues. CDR3 amino acids: CASSPWDTRSGANVLTF. DNA for the CDR3: TGTGCCAGCAGCCCCTGGGACACTCGCTCTGGGGCCAACGTCCTGACTTTC. The entire variable domain, with the rest obtained from reference TRBV9 and TRBJ2-6, is as follows: DSGVTQTPKHLITATGQRVTLRCSPRSGDLSVYWYQQSLDQGLQFLIQYYNGEERAKGNILERFSAQQFPDLHSELNLSSLELGDSALYFCASSPWDTRSGANVLTFGAGSRLTVL.

The chain uses TRBV7-2 and TRBJ2-7; D possibly corresponds to TRBD2 (5 bases). The germline V gene has CDR1 SGHTA and CDR2 FQGNSA. V lost 0 bases, J lost 6 bases, and 9 bases lay in between. The CDR3 spans 13 residues. CDR3 nucleotide sequence: TGTGCCAGCAGCTTAGCTCGGGGTGGCGAGCAGTACTTC. Translating it yields CASSLARGGEQYF.

This clonotype was seen more than once but under ten times. The chain couples TRBV7-9 to TRBJ2-3, with 8 positions matching TRBD1. CDR1 and CDR2 from the germline V gene are SEHNR and FQNEAQ (reference sequence). V lost 4 bases to trimming and J lost 4 bases; unmatched junction nucleotides: 7. The CDR3 loop spans 15 amino acids. This chain's CDR3 is CASSSDRGVPDTQYF. The CDR3 DNA sequence: TGTGCCAGCAGCTCCGACAGGGGTGTCCCAGATACGCAGTATTTT.

This clonotype was observed a handful of times. The chain joins TRBV4-2 to TRBJ2-1; 7 bases agree with TRBD2. V lost 0 bases, J lost 1 base, and 3 bases stayed unmatched. This CDR3 is 16 amino acids long. Germline V gene sequence: CDR1 LGHNA, CDR2 YNFKEQ. Here the CDR3 DNA reads TGTGCCAGCAGCCAAGAGCCTAGCGGATCCTACAATGAGCAGTTCTTC. It translates to CASSQEPSGSYNEQFF.

This clonotype was recorded at least ten times. The J gene is TRBJ1-2, the V gene TRBV11-2; 8 bases line up with TRBD1. V was pared by 5 bases and J by 8 bases, with 13 bases of the junction left unmatched. Germline V gives CDR1 SGHAT, CDR2 FQNNGV. This CDR3 has 15 amino acids. The CDR3 sequence is CASSLTGQGEGGYTF. The CDR3 region has the DNA TGTGCCAGCAGCCTCACAGGACAGGGAGAAGGCGGCTACACCTTC.

The genes are TRBV6-6 and TRBJ1-5; 11 bases match TRBD1. The CDR3 contains 15 residues. Germline CDR1 reads MNHNY; CDR2 reads SVGAGI (reference sequence). After removal of 0 bases from V and 7 bases from J, the junction contained 2 bases not matched to a gene. The CDR3 DNA follows: TGTGCCAGCAGTTACTCGGACAGGGGGCAACAGCCCCAGCATTTT. Its translation is CASSYSDRGQQPQHF.

The V gene is TRBV9, the J gene TRBJ2-1; unclear D gene. The CDR3 length is 17 residues. V was shortened by 0 bases and J by 4 bases, with 17 bases between the two germline ends. Germline loops: CDR1 SGDLS, CDR2 YYNGEE. CDR3 sequence (DNA): TGTGCCAGCAGCGTAGCGTTCGGCGACCGAATTTACAATGAGCAGTTCTTC. Protein sequence: CASSVAFGDRIYNEQFF.

This clonotype was observed many times. The rearrangement links TRBV18 to TRBJ2-1, with 14 bases fitting TRBD2. J gave up 5 bases and V 3 bases, and 12 bases lay outside the gene matches. Germline V gene lookup returns CDR1 KGHSH and CDR2 LQKENI. The CDR3 has 19 residues. The CDR3 region has the DNA TGTGCCAGCTCACCGCCTCAGACTAGCGGGAGGGCCTTCAACAATGAGCAGTTCTTC. This gives the protein CASSPPQTSGRAFNNEQFF.

The table lists this clonotype with a few counts. The chain links TRBV9 to TRBJ1-3, with D maybe TRBD1 (5 bases). This CDR3 region has 15 residues. The V and J ends lost 5 bases and 0 bases respectively, with 12 bases between them. The germline gives CDR1 SGDLS, CDR2 YYNGEE. The CDR3 here is CASSRGAPSGNTIYF. DNA for the CDR3: TGTGCCAGCAGTCGAGGGGCTCCCTCTGGAAACACCATATATTTT.

The chain carries TRBV7-2 and TRBJ2-3; no reliable D call. CDR1 SGHTA and CDR2 FQGNSA come from the germline V gene. The CDR3 consists of 14 residues. V lost 5 bases to trimming and J lost 4 bases, with 13 bases between them. CDR3 loop: CASSPFRPPDTQYF. In nucleotides, the CDR3 is TGTGCCAGCAGCCCCTTTCGCCCGCCAGATACGCAGTATTTT.

The V call is TRBV27, the J call TRBJ1-5; the D is unclear. Per germline, CDR1 MNHEY and CDR2 SMNVEV (reference sequence). Trimming cost V 5 bases and J 0 bases, with 11 bases left between them. There are 15 residues in the CDR3. As DNA, the CDR3 is TGTGCCAGCAGTCCCATGGCCGGTAGCAATCAGCCCCAGCATTTT. The encoded protein is CASSPMAGSNQPQHF.

The chain joins TRBV3-1 to TRBJ2-5; D not resolved. Trimming shortened V by 0 bases and J by 3 bases, and 11 bases separated the two germline ends. Germline V gives CDR1 LGHDT, CDR2 YNNKEL (reference sequence). This CDR3 is 15 amino acids long. CDR3: CASSQDDWLKETQYF. CDR3 bases: TGTGCCAGCAGCCAAGACGACTGGTTGAAAGAGACCCAGTACTTC.

This clonotype has at least ten counts. V and J are TRBV7-3 and TRBJ2-3, with D perhaps given as TRBD1 or TRBD2 (7 bases each). CDR3 size: 18 residues. Per the germline V gene, CDR1 is SGHTA and CDR2 is FQGTGA. Deletions cut 4 bases from V and 2 bases from J, with 22 bases between. CDR3 region: CASSSLPGGAGDTDTQYF. The CDR3 nucleotides read TGTGCCAGCAGCTCCCTACCAGGGGGGGCGGGAGACACAGATACGCAGTATTTT.

This clonotype was detected a few times. The J gene is TRBJ2-5, the V gene TRBV7-2; TRBD1 or TRBD2 may be the D gene (5 bases each). The CDR3 totals 14 residues. Trimming cost V 2 bases and J 3 bases, with 10 bases left between them. Germline-derived CDR1 and CDR2 are SGHTA and FQGNSA. DNA of the CDR3: TGTGCCAGCAGCTTATCGTGGGGGAAAGAGACCCAGTACTTC. Translation gives CASSLSWGKETQYF.

There are a few counts of this clonotype. The rearrangement links TRBV5-4 to TRBJ2-7, with TRBD1 identical over 7 bases. Trimming cost V 0 bases and J 4 bases; bases outside gene matches: 10. The germline gives CDR1 SGHNT, CDR2 YYREEE (reference sequence). The CDR3 has 16 amino acids. The CDR3 DNA is TGTGCCAGCAGCTTGGGGGACAGACATCGCGTATACGAGCAGTACTTC. It specifies CASSLGDRHRVYEQYF.

This clonotype was seen repeatedly, ten times or more. The J gene is TRBJ2-3, the V gene TRBV4-2; D is perhaps TRBD1 (6 bases). CDR1 and CDR2 (germline): LGHNA, YNFKEQ. Trimming stripped 0 bases from V and 2 bases from J, with 12 bases between. This CDR3 spans 16 amino acids. DNA of the CDR3: TGTGCCAGCAGCCAAGACTTACAGGGCTTCACAGATACGCAGTATTTT. It translates to CASSQDLQGFTDTQYF.

V usage is TRBV4-2 and J usage is TRBJ1-4; D unresolved. This CDR3 has 15 amino acids. CDR1 is LGHNA, CDR2 YNFKEQ, per germline. Trimming took off 0 bases at V and 0 bases at J, with 5 bases between the two ends. CDR3 amino acids: CASSQDRTTNEKLFF. Here the CDR3 DNA reads TGTGCCAGCAGCCAAGACCGGACAACTAATGAAAAACTGTTTTTT.

The chain has TRBV6-5 and TRBJ1-5; TRBD1 matches 9 bases. Trimming at V came to 6 bases and at J to 0 bases, leaving 9 bases not matched to a gene. The V gene's germline CDR1 is MNHEY and CDR2 SVGAGI. CDR3 size: 17 residues. The CDR3: CASSRWMGQGSNQPQHF. As DNA, the CDR3 is TGTGCCAGCAGCCGTTGGATGGGACAGGGTAGCAATCAGCCCCAGCATTTT.

V and J are TRBV11-2 and TRBJ2-1, with D perhaps matching TRBD1 (6 bases). Trimming pared 4 bases from V and 5 bases from J, leaving 12 bases between. The CDR3 is 14 residues long. Germline CDR1 is SGHAT and CDR2 is FQNNGV. This chain's CDR3 is CASSSGRGDNEQFF. The CDR3 DNA sequence: TGTGCCAGCAGCTCGGGCAGGGGAGACAATGAGCAGTTCTTC.